This T cell receptor beta chain was documented in a study of blood T cell repertoires in COVID-19. Study-wide context: In each case, the material was cDNA or gDNA derived from T cells, B-cell-depleted T cells, or PBMCs.

Original processing methods: Counts of nucleated cells, estimated from reference gene primer amplification, were obtained. The repertoire was sequenced with immunoSEQ multiplex PCR; TCRdb's copy has only in-frame clones and lacks some. D and trimming come from the DNA, and the V and J calls and clone size come from that table. The sample has about 170,000 clones; around two thirds are singletons. The sequenced sample was peripheral blood. This TCR was recovered from a woman of 80 years or more with acute or convalescent COVID-19.

The CDR3 is CASSDGTGDPILRNQPQHF. The CDR3 DNA reads TGTGCCAGCAGTGACGGGACAGGTGATCCCATTTTAAGGAATCAGCCCCAGCATTTT. This chain uses TRBV6-4 with TRBJ1-5; 8 positions agree with TRBD1. V lost 2 bases and J lost 4; bases outside the gene matches: 16. This CDR3 region has 19 residues. Germline CDR1 is MRHNA and CDR2 is SNTAGT.